Listed here are 6 T cell receptor beta chains from one sample, sequenced in a study of monozygotic twins with inflammatory bowel disease. TCRdb re-called the 5' RACE reads and catalogs CDR3 proteins one per entry, DNA excluded. The sample shows 350,000 to 550,000 distinct CDR3 sequences, and 2% to 2.5% sits with its ten largest clones. Material for sequencing was blood. Receptors were obtained from a human donor with ulcerative colitis or Crohn's disease, or a healthy co-twin of an affected twin (not recorded which).

The chain combines TRBV29-1 with TRBJ2-1; TCRdb names TRBD1, which stays unverified in the absence of DNA. Germline CDR1 is SQVTM and CDR2 is ANQGSEA. The CDR3 runs 11 residues. The CDR3 protein is CSVEPGIEQFF.

The rearrangement joins TRBV28 to TRBJ2-3. CDR3 size: 17 residues. The germline CDR1 and CDR2 sequences are MDHEN and SYDVKM. CDR3 sequence: CASSLRAAEVSTDTQYF.

The V gene is TRBV10-3, the J gene TRBJ2-3; the TCRdb call, TRBD2, lacks DNA for checking. This CDR3 has 11 residues. Germline lookup yields CDR1 ENHRY and CDR2 SYGVKD. CDR3 residues: CAALGADTQYF.

This chain links TRBV19 with TRBJ1-3. The length of the CDR3 is 14 residues. Germline V CDR1 and CDR2: LNHDA, SQIVND (reference sequence). The CDR3 spells CASSIQPSGNTIYF.

The chain joins TRBV6-5 to TRBJ1-5; the TRBD1 assignment by TCRdb is unverifiable without DNA. The germline CDR1 and CDR2 sequences are MNHEY and SVGAGI. The CDR3 consists of 16 residues. CDR3 protein: CASSLGGQGSNQPQHF.

This chain connects TRBV7-8 to TRBJ1-1; the D call of TRBD1 rests on TCRdb alone, since no DNA is present to check it. The CDR3 loop spans 20 amino acids. Germline V gene lookup returns CDR1 SGHVS and CDR2 FQNEAQ. The CDR3 region is CASSSRPGQGRVYSNTEAFF.